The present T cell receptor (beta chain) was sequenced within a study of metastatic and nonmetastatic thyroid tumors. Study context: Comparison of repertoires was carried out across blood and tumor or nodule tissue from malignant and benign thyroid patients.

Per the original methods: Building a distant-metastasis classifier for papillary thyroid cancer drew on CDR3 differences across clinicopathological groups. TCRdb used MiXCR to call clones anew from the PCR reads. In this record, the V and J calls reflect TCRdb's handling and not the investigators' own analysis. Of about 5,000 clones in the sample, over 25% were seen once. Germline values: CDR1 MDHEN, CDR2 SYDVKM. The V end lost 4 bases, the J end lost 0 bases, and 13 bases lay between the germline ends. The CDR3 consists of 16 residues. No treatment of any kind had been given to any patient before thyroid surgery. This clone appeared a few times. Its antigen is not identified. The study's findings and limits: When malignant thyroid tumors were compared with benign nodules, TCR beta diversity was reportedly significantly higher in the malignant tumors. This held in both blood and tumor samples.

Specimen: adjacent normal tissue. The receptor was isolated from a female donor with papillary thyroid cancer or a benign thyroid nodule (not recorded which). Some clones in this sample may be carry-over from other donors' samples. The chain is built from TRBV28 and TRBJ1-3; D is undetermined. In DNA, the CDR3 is TGTGCCAGCAGTTCCTATGACCTGAGCTCTGGAAACACCATATATTTT. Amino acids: CASSSYDLSSGNTIYF. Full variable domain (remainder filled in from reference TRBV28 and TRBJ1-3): DVKVTQSSRYLVKRTGEKVFLECVQDMDHENMFWYRQDPGLGLRLIYFSYDVKMKEKGDIPEGYSVSREKKERFSLILESASTNQTSMYLCASSSYDLSSGNTIYFGEGSWLTVV.